The source of this T cell receptor (beta chain) is a study of T-cell memory formation after mild COVID-19. Amplification by 5'RACE using constant-segment primers produced TCR alpha and TCR beta cDNA libraries that carried sample barcodes and UMIs. TCRdb itself ran the 5' RACE reads through MiXCR, one entry per CDR3 protein. The sample comprises approximately 48,000 distinct CDR3 sequences, 7.3% of which are singletons, and roughly 1.4% rests with the top ten. Study results and caveats: Cross-reactive memory appears to have joined, as suggested by some responding clones showing up in pre-infection memory. Later expanders leaned CD4+, whereas clones that contracted between day 15 and 85 were balanced CD4/CD8. The CD4+ clones that contracted clustered mainly within CM and EM, and the CD8+ clones concentrated in EMRA.

This clonotype was picked up a small number of times. Its target is not known. This CDR3 spans 11 amino acids. Trimming pared 8 bases from V and 2 bases from J, leaving 4 bases between. In germline, CDR1 is MNHEY, CDR2 SVGEGT. This receptor was identified in a man between 18 and 29 years old who had mild COVID-19 (a few samples of this study predate the infection). Cell type and time point are not known. V gene TRBV6-2 or TRBV6-3 combines with J gene TRBJ2-1; D gene unclear. Sequencing used PBMCs or a T cell subset sorted from them (not recorded which). The DNA of the CDR3 is TGTGCCAGCGGCACCTACAATGAGCAGTTCTTC. This codes for CASGTYNEQFF.